This entry concerns a single T cell receptor (beta chain). The data derive from a study of blood T cell repertoires in COVID-19. Data came from immunoSEQ multiplex PCR; TCRdb stores just in-frame clones and leaves some out. The sample contains about 270,000 clones, 85% to 90% of which appear only once. Trimming removed 5 bases at V and 4 bases at J, with 11 bases between. The CDR3 extends over 13 amino acids. From germline, CDR1 is SNHLY and CDR2 FYNNEI. V usage is TRBV2 and J usage is TRBJ1-2; TRBD1 is a possible D gene (6 bases). The material sequenced was PBMCs or T cells enriched from blood (not recorded which). The receptor was isolated from a woman aged 25 to 39 with acute COVID-19. The CDR3 region is CASSLTGSYGYTF. In DNA, the CDR3 is TGTGCCAGCAGTCTAACAGGGTCCTATGGCTACACCTTC. Combining the CDR3 with reference TRBV2 and TRBJ1-2 gives the whole variable domain EPEVTQTPSHQVTQMGQEVILRCVPISNHLYFYWYRQILGQKVEFLVSFYNNEISEKSEIFDDQFSVERPDGSNFTLKIRSTKLEDSAMYFCASSLTGSYGYTFGSGTRLTVV.